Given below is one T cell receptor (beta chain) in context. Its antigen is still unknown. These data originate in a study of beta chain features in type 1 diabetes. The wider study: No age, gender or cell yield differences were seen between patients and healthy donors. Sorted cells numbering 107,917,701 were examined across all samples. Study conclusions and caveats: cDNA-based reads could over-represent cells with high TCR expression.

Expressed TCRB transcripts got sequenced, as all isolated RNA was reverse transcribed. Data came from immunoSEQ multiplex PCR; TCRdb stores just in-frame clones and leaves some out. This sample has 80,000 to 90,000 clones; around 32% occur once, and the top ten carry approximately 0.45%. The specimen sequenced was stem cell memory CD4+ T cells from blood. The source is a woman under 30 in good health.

The CDR3 DNA is TGCGCCAGCAGCTTGGAGGGGGCCAAAAACATTCAGTACTTC. Amino acid sequence: CASSLEGAKNIQYF. The chain has TRBV5-1 and TRBJ2-4; a possible D gene is TRBD1 (5 bases). CDR1 and CDR2 from the germline V gene are SGHRS and YFSETQ. This CDR3 has 14 amino acids. The ends were cut back, 0 bases at V and 1 base at J, with 5 bases in the middle.